Listed here are 25 T cell receptor beta chains from one sample, sequenced in a study of blood T cell repertoires in COVID-19. Assay: immunoSEQ multiplex PCR; the TCRdb copy retains only in-frame clones and omits some. The sample records approximately 210,000 clones, 80% to 90% being singletons. Sequencing used peripheral blood. These receptors were taken from a man aged 45-65 years with COVID-19, enrolled during active disease.

The rearrangement joins TRBV5-1 to TRBJ2-1; weak D call: TRBD2 (5 bases). The ends were cut back, 1 base at V and 1 base at J, with 9 bases in the middle. The CDR3 spans 15 residues. Germline CDR1 and CDR2: SGHRS and YFSETQ. CDR3: CASSLSGGSYNEQFF. DNA for the CDR3: TGCGCCAGCAGCTTGAGCGGCGGGTCCTACAATGAGCAGTTCTTC. Full variable domain (missing parts from reference TRBV5-1 and TRBJ2-1): KAGVTQTPRYLIKTRGQQVTLSCSPISGHRSVSWYQQTPGQGLQFLFEYFSETQRNKGNFPGRFSGRQFSNSRSEMNVSTLELGDSALYLCASSLSGGSYNEQFFGPGTRLTVL.

Concerning this clone itself: A junction end diverges from the germline sequence, so it may reflect a read error. This chain joins TRBV2 and TRBJ1-5; 9 nucleotides match TRBD1. CDR1 and CDR2 (germline): SNHLY, FYNNEI. The CDR3 is made up of 14 amino acids. CDR3 coding DNA: TGTGCCAGCAGGGAAGGACAGGGGAATCAGCCCCAGCATTTT. It specifies CASREGQGNQPQHF.

In its sample, this clone was seen a few times. V is TRBV5-6 and J is TRBJ1-1, with D perhaps TRBD1 (5 bases). Deletions cut 0 bases from V and 1 base from J, with 13 bases between. The CDR3 extends over 16 amino acids. The germline V gene has CDR1 SGHDT and CDR2 YYEEEE. The CDR3 spells CASSLEAGFSNTEAFF. CDR3 DNA: TGTGCCAGCAGCTTGGAGGCAGGGTTTTCGAACACTGAAGCTTTCTTT.

V usage is TRBV6-6 and J usage is TRBJ1-5; 7 positions agree with TRBD1. Germline assignment: CDR1 MNHNY and CDR2 SVGAGI (reference sequence). V lost 6 bases to trimming and J lost 2 bases; unmatched junction nucleotides: 4. This CDR3 comprises 14 residues. CDR3 region: CASRPGTGNQPQHF. CDR3 sequence (DNA): TGTGCCAGCAGGCCCGGGACAGGCAATCAGCCCCAGCATTTT.

This rearrangement joins TRBV7-2 to TRBJ2-5; possibly TRBD2 for D (7 bases). CDR3 size: 16 residues. Trimming shortened V by 1 base and J by 5 bases, and 17 bases separated the two germline ends. Germline V gene sequence: CDR1 SGHTA, CDR2 FQGNSA. CDR3 coding DNA: TGTGCCAGCAGCTTAGACAGACGGGGGGCCGGGGAGACCCAGTACTTC. The encoded protein is CASSLDRRGAGETQYF.

The chain uses TRBV5-4 and TRBJ2-2, with 8 bases identical to TRBD2. Germline V gene data show CDR1 as SGHNT and CDR2 as YYREEE (reference sequence). The length of the CDR3 is 15 residues. V was clipped by 5 bases and J by 0 bases; unmatched bases: 3. The CDR3 here is CASSTSGANTGELFF. The CDR3 nucleotides are TGTGCCAGCAGTACTAGCGGAGCGAACACCGGGGAGCTGTTTTTT.

V usage is TRBV21-1 and J usage is TRBJ1-6. TRBV21-1 is given as a pseudogene. This CDR3 has 15 residues. CDR3 sequence reads: CASSRGGMDNSPLHF. The CDR3 DNA sequence: TGTGCCAGCAGCAGGGGGGGTATGGATAATTCACCCCTCCACTTT.

V and J are TRBV27 and TRBJ2-5; tentative D call: TRBD1 (6 bases). V was trimmed by 4 bases and J by 5 bases, leaving 17 bases between them. The CDR3 spans 15 residues. Germline loops: CDR1 MNHEY, CDR2 SMNVEV (reference sequence). CDR3 in amino acids: CASSSTSRGVETQYF. In nucleotides, the CDR3 is TGTGCCAGCAGTTCCACCTCCAGGGGAGTGGAGACCCAGTACTTC.

The genes are TRBV11-2 and TRBJ2-3, with 8 positions matching TRBD2. Germline V lookup: CDR1 SGHAT, CDR2 FQNNGV. CDR3 size: 16 residues. J gave up 0 bases and V 5 bases, and 7 bases lay outside the gene matches. For the CDR3, the DNA is TGTGCCAGCAGCCCCCTTAGCGGGATAAGCACAGATACGCAGTATTTT. Translating it yields CASSPLSGISTDTQYF.

This clone was counted between two and nine times. The gene calls are TRBV28 and TRBJ2-7; 8 nucleotides agree with TRBD1. With 6 bases clipped from V and 0 bases from J, the junction kept 4 bases outside the gene matches. CDR1 is MDHEN, CDR2 SYDVKM, per germline. The CDR3 is made up of 14 amino acids. This CDR3 is CASRRQGSSYEQYF. CDR3 DNA: TGTGCCAGCAGGCGACAGGGGTCCTCCTACGAGCAGTACTTC.

The V call is TRBV7-2, the J call TRBJ1-5; 7 positions match TRBD1. Germline trimming cut 3 bases from V and 2 bases from J; bases unmatched to any gene: 4. Germline V gives CDR1 SGHTA, CDR2 FQGNSA. This CDR3 contains 15 residues. The CDR3: CASSLTGTGNQPQHF. CDR3 in DNA: TGTGCCAGCAGCTTGACAGGGACGGGCAATCAGCCCCAGCATTTT.

V and J are TRBV2 and TRBJ1-5; D gene ambiguous. The germline gives CDR1 SNHLY, CDR2 FYNNEI. The CDR3 loop spans 12 amino acids. The V gene lost 3 bases and the J gene lost 7 bases, with 7 bases spanning the gap. This CDR3 is CASSDIGQPQHF. The DNA of the CDR3 is TGTGCCAGCAGTGATATCGGGCAGCCCCAGCATTTT.

V usage is TRBV5-6 and J usage is TRBJ2-1; D gene uncertain. Germline V gives CDR1 SGHDT, CDR2 YYEEEE. The V end lost 2 bases, the J end lost 8 bases, and 5 bases lay between the germline ends. There are 11 residues in the CDR3. The CDR3: CASSFQDEQFF. The CDR3 DNA is TGTGCCAGCAGCTTCCAGGATGAGCAGTTCTTC.

This chain connects TRBV5-5 to TRBJ2-3; TRBD2 aligns across 9 bases. J lost 1 base, V lost 5 bases, and 5 bases had no gene match. The CDR3 sequence is 15 residues long. Per germline, CDR1 SGHKS and CDR2 YYEKEE (reference sequence). CDR3 sequence: CASRERGARTDTQYF. In DNA, the CDR3 is TGTGCCAGCAGAGAGCGGGGGGCCCGCACAGATACGCAGTATTTT.

J is TRBJ2-7 and V is TRBV27; D is perhaps TRBD2 (5 bases). Trimming took 3 bases from V and 2 from J, leaving 14 bases between them. CDR3 length: 15 residues. Looked up from germline, CDR1 is MNHEY and CDR2 is SMNVEV (reference sequence). The CDR3 protein is CASSFKPSGTYEQYF. In nucleotides, the CDR3 is TGTGCCAGCAGTTTTAAACCCTCCGGGACCTACGAGCAGTACTTC.

The chain carries TRBV6-2 or TRBV6-3 and TRBJ1-5, with TRBD1 matching 7 bases. Trimming cost V 5 bases and J 3 bases; bases outside gene matches: 10. Germline V gene lookup returns CDR1 MNHEY and CDR2 SVGEGT. This CDR3 contains 16 residues. The DNA of the CDR3 is TGTGCCAGCAGTCCCGGGAGACAGGGAATCAATCAGCCCCAGCATTTT. Translation: CASSPGRQGINQPQHF.

The chain employs TRBV2 and TRBJ1-5; a possible D gene is TRBD1 (5 bases). Trimming pared 4 bases from V and 6 bases from J, leaving 16 bases between. The CDR3 length is 15 residues. Germline V CDR1 and CDR2: SNHLY, FYNNEI. The CDR3: CASSGGGGAGQPQHF. The CDR3 DNA reads TGTGCCAGCAGTGGGGGGGGAGGGGCTGGTCAGCCCCAGCATTTT.

The chain employs TRBV6-2 or TRBV6-3 and TRBJ1-6, with D possibly TRBD1 on 6 matching bases. This CDR3 region has 14 residues. Trimming stripped 2 bases from V and 7 bases from J, with 9 bases between. The V gene's germline CDR1 is MNHEY and CDR2 SVGEGT. The CDR3 DNA reads TGTGCCAGCAGTTACCGGCAGGGGAATTCACCCCTCCACTTT. It encodes CASSYRQGNSPLHF.

This clone was counted once. J is TRBJ1-1 and V is TRBV6-5; D call uncertain. Trimming pared 1 base from V and 4 bases from J, leaving 13 bases between. There are 15 residues in the CDR3. The germline V gene has CDR1 MNHEY and CDR2 SVGAGI. DNA of the CDR3: TGTGCCAGCAGTTACTTCCAGGCCAAAGGCACTGAAGCTTTCTTT. Translation: CASSYFQAKGTEAFF.

This clone has just one count. This chain links TRBV3-1 (or the pseudogene TRBV3-2) with TRBJ2-7, with 7 bases fitting TRBD2. Looked up from germline, CDR1 is LGHDT and CDR2 is YNNKEL (reference sequence). V lost 1 base to trimming and J lost 4 bases; unmatched junction nucleotides: 10. The CDR3 covers 16 residues. The CDR3 nucleotides read TGTGCCAGCAGCCAAGTAGGGAGGGTCACGGGGTACGAGCAGTACTTC. Translation: CASSQVGRVTGYEQYF.

This sequence joins TRBV30 and TRBJ1-1; 9 bases agree with TRBD1. Germline CDR1 is GTSNPN and CDR2 is SVGIG (reference sequence). With V trimmed by 0 bases and J by 4 bases, 6 bases remained unmatched. The CDR3 sequence is 15 residues long. CDR3 in DNA: TGTGCCTGGAGTGTACGGGACAGGGCGAGCACTGAAGCTTTCTTT. Its translation: CAWSVRDRASTEAFF.

The chain has TRBV3-1 (or the pseudogene TRBV3-2) and TRBJ1-1; 8 nucleotides match TRBD1. With V trimmed by 7 bases and J by 5 bases, 18 bases remained unmatched. Germline loops: CDR1 LGHDT, CDR2 YNNKEL (reference sequence). This CDR3 spans 17 amino acids. Here the CDR3 reads CASIPLDRGPRWTEAFF. The CDR3 DNA is TGTGCCAGCATCCCCCTTGACAGGGGCCCGAGATGGACTGAAGCTTTCTTT.

The genes are TRBV27 and TRBJ1-2, with TRBD1 matching over 8 bases. Germline CDR1 reads MNHEY; CDR2 reads SMNVEV (reference sequence). The CDR3 contains 13 residues. Germline trimming cut 6 bases from V and 6 bases from J; bases unmatched to any gene: 6. The CDR3 sequence: CASRSRQGNGYTF. The CDR3 DNA follows: TGTGCCAGCAGGAGCCGACAGGGGAATGGCTACACCTTC.

In its sample, this clone was seen once. The V and J genes are TRBV7-9 and TRBJ1-4; D ambiguous. Trimming took 2 bases from V and 0 from J, leaving 7 bases between them. The CDR3 length is 15 residues. Germline V gene data show CDR1 as SEHNR and CDR2 as FQNEAQ (reference sequence). CDR3 residues: CASSLFSATNEKLFF. CDR3 sequence (DNA): TGTGCCAGCAGCTTATTCAGTGCAACTAATGAAAAACTGTTTTTT.

To note about this clone: Other DNA sequences in this sample translate to the same CDR3. This rearrangement joins TRBV19 to TRBJ2-7; maybe TRBD2 (6 bases). The CDR3 has 14 amino acids. The germline V gene has CDR1 LNHDA and CDR2 SQIVND (reference sequence). Trimming shortened V by 6 bases and J by 5 bases, and 17 bases separated the two germline ends. This CDR3 reads CASSTAGWGHEQYF. The CDR3, as DNA: TGTGCCAGTAGCACCGCGGGGTGGGGTCACGAGCAGTACTTC.